This T cell receptor (beta chain) is from a study of identical twins. The CDR3 is 14 residues long. Germline V lookup: CDR1 KGHDR, CDR2 SFDVKD. V was trimmed by 4 bases and J by 12 bases, leaving 18 bases between them. Each CDR3 protein is one row after TCRdb ran MiXCR on the 5' RACE reads. The sample has some 210,000 distinct CDR3 sequences, 15% to 20% seen once. The same data also went into a second study, on T cells expressing NK-cell markers.

The sequence came from a young woman in good health. Material for sequencing was CD8+ T cells sorted from blood. The rearrangement links TRBV24-1 to TRBJ2-1; D is perhaps TRBD1 or TRBD2 (5 bases each). For the CDR3, the DNA is TGTGCCACCAGTGACATGGGGACGGCGACCGGGCAGTTCTTC. Its translation is CATSDMGTATGQFF.